These T cell receptor beta chains were read from a single sample in a study of response to subunit inactivated influenza vaccine. One entry per CDR3 protein, called by TCRdb with MiXCR from the RT-PCR reads. The sample has some 190,000 distinct CDR3 sequences; approximately 15% are singletons. The sample consisted of CD8+ T cells sorted from PBMCs, taken 5 days after vaccination. The receptor set was obtained from a man over 45 who received an inactivated influenza vaccine. Each CDR3 is given with its conserved first and last residue. Fields, in order: D gene, clone size, V gene, J gene, CDR3 protein, CDR3 DNA. A D gene is named only where the DNA matches it firmly. Where a row states a size, it is once, few, many or the class of an expanded clone; other rows omit it.

>-|few|TRBV12-3/TRBV12-4|TRBJ2-3
CASSFLGFIRTDTQYF
TGTGCCAGCAGTTTTCTCGGGTTTATTCGCACAGATACGCAGTATTTT
>-|-|TRBV3-1|TRBJ2-7
CASSQGLGSYEQYF
TGTGCCAGCAGCCAAGGTCTAGGATCCTACGAGCAGTACTTC
>-|-|TRBV4-1|TRBJ1-4
CASSQDFATLRTNEKLFF
TGCGCCAGCAGCCAAGATTTCGCGACACTCCGAACTAATGAAAAACTGTTTTTT
>TRBD2|-|TRBV10-3|TRBJ2-1
CAIRGLADYNEQFF
TGTGCCATCAGGGGACTAGCGGACTACAATGAGCAGTTCTTC
>TRBD2|few|TRBV27|TRBJ2-3
CASSPRTSLADTQYF
TGTGCCAGCAGTCCCCGGACTAGTCTAGCAGATACGCAGTATTTT
>TRBD2|many|TRBV4-1|TRBJ2-1
CASSQAKGGNLNNEQFF
TGCGCCAGCAGCCAGGCGAAGGGAGGGAATCTCAACAATGAGCAGTTCTTC
>TRBD1|many|TRBV29-1|TRBJ2-1
CSVEGQGDNEQFF
TGCAGCGTTGAAGGACAGGGTGACAATGAGCAGTTCTTC
>-|few|TRBV6-1|TRBJ2-7
CASTKTDSLSYEQYF
TGTGCCAGCACCAAAACGGACAGCCTTAGCTACGAGCAGTACTTC
>-|-|TRBV3-1|TRBJ2-7
CASTKEVPWTQEQYF
TGTGCCTCCACCAAAGAGGTGCCTTGGACCCAGGAGCAGTACTTC
>-|-|TRBV12-3/TRBV12-4|TRBJ2-1
CASTLSMVPQQFF
TGTGCCAGCACCCTCTCTATGGTCCCCCAGCAGTTCTTC
>TRBD2|-|TRBV25-1|TRBJ2-7
CASSESPGLAGNYEQYF
TGTGCCAGCAGTGAAAGTCCGGGACTAGCGGGAAACTACGAGCAGTACTTC
>-|-|TRBV24-1|TRBJ2-7
CATSAPSSSEQYF
TGTGCCACCAGTGCTCCTAGTTCAAGCGAGCAGTACTTC
>-|-|TRBV6-5|TRBJ2-7
CASSYADGSRYEQYF
TGTGCCAGCAGTTACGCGGACGGATCCCGCTACGAGCAGTACTTC
>TRBD1|few|TRBV28|TRBJ2-7
CASSFRGYEQYF
TGTGCCAGCAGTTTCAGGGGGTACGAGCAGTACTTC
>-|many|TRBV7-8|TRBJ2-7
CASSLAAVYEQYF
TGTGCCAGCAGCTTAGCAGCGGTATACGAGCAGTACTTC
>-|-|TRBV4-3|TRBJ2-7
CASSRLTSGDEQYF
TGCGCCAGCAGCCGACTAACCTCAGGGGACGAGCAGTACTTC
>TRBD2|few|TRBV4-2|TRBJ2-7
CASSQDEAGVVSYEQYF
TGTGCCAGCAGCCAAGATGAAGCGGGAGTCGTCTCCTACGAGCAGTACTTC
>-|few|TRBV20-1|TRBJ1-1
CSARDWSGDYAFF
TGCAGTGCTAGAGATTGGTCAGGGGATTATGCTTTCTTT
>-|few|TRBV11-2|TRBJ2-2
CASSTINTGELFF
TGTGCCAGCAGCACCATTAACACCGGGGAGCTGTTTTTT
>-|-|TRBV4-2|TRBJ2-7
CASSPVAASSYEQYF
TGTGCCAGCAGCCCAGTAGCGGCGAGCTCCTACGAGCAGTACTTC
>TRBD1|-|TRBV6-2/TRBV6-3|TRBJ2-1
CASSYPRPGQGARSYNEQFF
TGTGCCAGCAGTTACCCCCGCCCGGGACAGGGGGCGAGATCCTACAATGAGCAGTTCTTC
>-|-|TRBV15|TRBJ2-7
CPGEGNSYEQYF
TGCCCCGGTGAGGGAAACTCCTACGAGCAGTACTTC
>TRBD2|few|TRBV5-1|TRBJ2-1
CASSLAVWTSGNTYNEQFF
TGCGCCAGCAGCTTGGCCGTGTGGACTAGCGGGAACACCTACAATGAGCAGTTCTTC
>TRBD2|-|TRBV20-1|TRBJ2-7
CSARDRPSGRNYEQYF
TGCAGTGCTAGAGATAGGCCTAGCGGGAGGAACTACGAGCAGTACTTC
>TRBD2|-|TRBV12-3/TRBV12-4|TRBJ2-1
CASSFGLAGENEQFF
TGTGCCAGCAGTTTTGGACTAGCGGGAGAAAATGAGCAGTTCTTC
>TRBD2|few|TRBV4-3|TRBJ2-4
CASSSGGTGNIQYF
TGCGCCAGCAGTAGCGGGGGCACGGGAAACATTCAGTACTTC
>-|-|TRBV3-1|TRBJ1-1
CASSQDWRGAFF
TGTGCCAGCAGCCAAGATTGGAGAGGAGCTTTCTTT
>-|few|TRBV6-2/TRBV6-3|TRBJ1-5
CASSYSSIGPNQPQHF
TGTGCCAGCAGTTACTCGAGTATCGGGCCCAATCAGCCCCAGCATTTT
>TRBD2|few|TRBV11-2|TRBJ2-5
CASAPGGETQYF
TGTGCCAGCGCTCCGGGGGGGGAGACCCAGTACTTC
>TRBD2|-|TRBV19|TRBJ2-7
CASSPGAGTSEQYF
TGTGCCAGTAGCCCCGGAGCGGGGACTTCCGAGCAGTACTTC
>-|few|TRBV7-8|TRBJ1-1
CASSWRTDNTEAFF
TGTGCCAGCAGCTGGAGGACGGATAACACTGAAGCTTTCTTT
>-|-|TRBV29-1|TRBJ2-2
CSVECDTGELFF
TGCAGCGTTGAGTGTGACACCGGGGAGCTGTTTTTT
>TRBD2|-|TRBV12-3/TRBV12-4|TRBJ2-3
CASRIAGDTQYF
TGTGCCAGCAGAATAGCGGGAGATACGCAGTATTTT
>TRBD2|-|TRBV27|TRBJ2-5
CASSLGLADRQYF
TGTGCCAGCAGTTTAGGCCTAGCGGACCGCCAGTACTTC
>TRBD2|-|TRBV12-3/TRBV12-4|TRBJ2-5
CASSLAALAGKETQYF
TGTGCCAGCAGTTTAGCGGCACTAGCGGGGAAAGAGACCCAGTACTTC
>-|many|TRBV25-1|TRBJ2-3
CASSSPAISTDTQYF
TGTGCCAGCAGTTCCCCCGCAATTAGCACAGATACGCAGTATTTT
>TRBD1|-|TRBV29-1|TRBJ2-7
CSVEGTGGSYEQYF
TGCAGCGTTGAGGGGACAGGGGGTTCCTACGAGCAGTACTTC
>-|few|TRBV5-1|TRBJ2-7
CASSFNLRDKNYEQYF
TGCGCCAGCAGCTTTAACCTCCGGGACAAGAACTACGAGCAGTACTTC
>-|many|TRBV11-2|TRBJ1-1
CASSLALGTATEAFF
TGTGCCAGCAGCTTGGCCTTAGGGACCGCTACTGAAGCTTTCTTT
>-|-|TRBV4-1|TRBJ1-2
CASSQAGQKIYGYTF
TGCGCCAGCAGCCAAGCCGGACAGAAAATCTATGGCTACACCTTC
>TRBD1|-|TRBV7-9|TRBJ2-1
CASSPRTGRNEQFF
TGTGCCAGCAGCCCTCGGACAGGGAGGAATGAGCAGTTCTTC
>-|many|TRBV29-1|TRBJ2-5
CSVEARAYQETQYF
TGCAGCGTTGAGGCCAGGGCGTACCAAGAGACCCAGTACTTC
>-|-|TRBV4-1|TRBJ2-7
CASSQVAGAYYEQYF
TGCGCCAGCAGCCAAGTAGCTGGGGCGTACTACGAGCAGTACTTC
>-|few|TRBV5-5|TRBJ2-7
CASSLIWVHEQYF
TGTGCCAGCAGCTTGATTTGGGTCCACGAGCAGTACTTC
>-|many|TRBV20-1|TRBJ2-5
CSARSLQHQETQYF
TGCAGTGCTAGATCCCTACAGCACCAAGAGACCCAGTACTTC
>TRBD2|-|TRBV20-1|TRBJ2-3
CSARDPSGGAEDTQYF
TGCAGTGCTAGAGATCCTAGCGGGGGGGCCGAAGATACGCAGTATTTT
>TRBD1|-|TRBV6-6|TRBJ1-1
CASSSGTVTEAFF
TGTGCCAGCAGTTCCGGGACAGTGACTGAAGCTTTCTTT
>TRBD1|-|TRBV4-1|TRBJ2-3
CASSHPTGAKDTQYF
TGCGCCAGCAGCCACCCGACAGGGGCGAAAGATACGCAGTATTTT
>TRBD2|-|TRBV19|TRBJ2-3
CASSIYLAGDLDRFADTQYF
TGTGCCAGTAGTATCTATCTAGCGGGAGATCTTGACAGGTTTGCAGATACGCAGTATTTT
>-|few|TRBV14|TRBJ2-7
CASSPGTRYEQYF
TGTGCCAGCAGCCCCGGGACCAGGTACGAGCAGTACTTC
>TRBD2|many|TRBV19|TRBJ2-4
CASSAGGTKNIQYF
TGTGCCAGTAGCGCGGGGGGTACCAAAAACATTCAGTACTTC